A selection of T cell receptor beta chains follows, all from one sample in a study of T cells in Graves' hyperthyroidism and ophthalmopathy. A single record per CDR3 protein comes from TCRdb applying MiXCR to the multiplex PCR reads. The sample has hundreds of thousands of distinct CDR3 sequences; less than 15% are singletons. The sample was blood. Receptor source: a woman aged 18-29 years with Graves' hyperthyroidism. CDR3s include the opening cysteine and the closing phenylalanine or tryptophan. D genes are given only for firm matches. Clone size is stated in some rows and not others, as once, few, many or a class when expanded.

d_gene,v_gene,abundance,j_gene,CDR3nt,CDR3aa
TRBD2,TRBV11-2,once,TRBJ2-3,TGTGCCAGCGGCTTAGGAGCGGGAGTCGGGGATACGCAGTATTTT,CASGLGAGVGDTQYF
TRBD1,TRBV6-1,many,TRBJ1-2,TGTGCCAGCAGTGAGGGAGGGGGCGCCAGCGACTATGGCTACACCTTC,CASSEGGGASDYGYTF
TRBD1,TRBV15,many,TRBJ2-1,TGTGCCACCTCACTCCGGGACAGGATGTTGGGCGAGCAGTTCTTC,CATSLRDRMLGEQFF
NA,TRBV7-9,many,TRBJ2-7,TGTGCCACCGTGGGACGATCGCCTATCGAGCAGTACTTC,CATVGRSPIEQYF
NA,TRBV20-1,many,TRBJ2-1,TGCAGTGCTTCCCCAGGGCGGGCCAATGAGCAGTTCTTC,CSASPGRANEQFF
TRBD1,TRBV18,NA,TRBJ1-3,TGTGCCAGCTCACCGACGGGACAGGGAGGTGGAAACACCATATATTTT,CASSPTGQGGGNTIYF
NA,TRBV28,many,TRBJ1-2,TGTGCCAGCAGTTGGCCCGGGAAGGCCTATGGCTACACCTTC,CASSWPGKAYGYTF
TRBD1,TRBV13,NA,TRBJ2-1,TGTGCCAGCAGCGTAAGGGGGCCCTCCCGTCATGAGCAGTTCTTC,CASSVRGPSRHEQFF
TRBD2,TRBV9,many,TRBJ2-5,TGTGCCAGCAGCCCGGGGGGTCCCGAGACCCAGTACTTC,CASSPGGPETQYF
NA,TRBV20-1,many,TRBJ2-7,TGCAGTGCTAGAGAGTCCTACGAGCAGTACTTC,CSARESYEQYF
NA,TRBV20-1,many,TRBJ2-5,TGCAGTGCCCAGGAGGTAGAGACCCAGTACTTC,CSAQEVETQYF
NA,TRBV3-1,many,TRBJ2-3,TGTGCCAGCAGACAGCCTAGCACAGATACGCAGTATTTT,CASRQPSTDTQYF
NA,TRBV28,NA,TRBJ2-7,TGTGCCAGCAGTCCCATACAGGACCCGCTCTACGAGCAGTACTTC,CASSPIQDPLYEQYF
TRBD1,TRBV10-3,many,TRBJ2-7,TGTGCCATCAGTGACTGGACAGGGGGCACCCACGAGCAGTACTTC,CAISDWTGGTHEQYF
NA,TRBV7-9,many,TRBJ1-5,TGTGCCAGCAGCCCCCACACCAATCAGCCCCAGCATTTT,CASSPHTNQPQHF
NA,TRBV3-1,many,TRBJ1-5,TGTGCCAGCAGCCGAGGGGCCCTTCAGCCCCAGCATTTT,CASSRGALQPQHF
NA,TRBV2,many,TRBJ2-7,TGTGCCAGCAGAGACGGCCGGGACTTGAGCTCCTACGAGCAGTACTTC,CASRDGRDLSSYEQYF
NA,TRBV7-2,many,TRBJ2-1,TGTGCCAGCAGCCCCACTAGTTATCCGGTCGGTGAGCAGTTCTTC,CASSPTSYPVGEQFF
NA,TRBV20-1,once,TRBJ2-2,TGCAGTGCTAAGCGGGCCTTGAACACCGGGGAGCTGTTTTTT,CSAKRALNTGELFF
TRBD1,TRBV28,NA,TRBJ1-2,TGTGCCAGCAGGGGACTACAGGGGGCGAGTAACTATGGCTACACCTTC,CASRGLQGASNYGYTF
NA,TRBV29-1,many,TRBJ1-1,TGCAGCGCCCTCTCGAACACTGAAGCTTTCTTT,CSALSNTEAFF
NA,TRBV29-1,many,TRBJ2-1,TGCAGCGTTTCGGGCAGGGGATCCTACAATGAGCAGTTCTTC,CSVSGRGSYNEQFF
NA,TRBV11-3,many,TRBJ2-7,TGTGCCAGCAGCCAAGGGACGGACGAGCAGTACTTC,CASSQGTDEQYF
NA,TRBV7-2,many,TRBJ1-2,TGTGCCAGCAGCTTAGGAGGGGAGGGAATTGGCTACACCTTC,CASSLGGEGIGYTF
NA,TRBV5-5,many,TRBJ2-1,TGTGCCAGCAGTCGTTCCGGGAATGGGTTTCATGAGCAGTTCTTC,CASSRSGNGFHEQFF